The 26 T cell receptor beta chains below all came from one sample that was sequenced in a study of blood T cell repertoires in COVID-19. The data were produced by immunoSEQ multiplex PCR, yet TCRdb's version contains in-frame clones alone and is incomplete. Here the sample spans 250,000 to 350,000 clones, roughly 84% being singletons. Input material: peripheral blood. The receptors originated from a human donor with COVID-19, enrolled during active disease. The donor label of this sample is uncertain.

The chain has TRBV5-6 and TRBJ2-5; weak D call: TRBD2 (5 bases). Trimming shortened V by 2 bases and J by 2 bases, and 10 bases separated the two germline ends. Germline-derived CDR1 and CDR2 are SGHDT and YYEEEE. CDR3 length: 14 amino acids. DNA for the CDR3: TGTGCCAGCAGCTTAGTTCCGGGACAAGAGACCCAGTACTTC. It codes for CASSLVPGQETQYF. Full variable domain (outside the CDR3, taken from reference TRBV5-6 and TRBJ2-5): DAGVTQSPTHLIKTRGQQVTLRCSPKSGHDTVSWYQQALGQGPQFIFQYYEEEERQRGNFPDRFSGHQFPNYSSELNVNALLLGDSALYLCASSLVPGQETQYFGPGTRLLVL.

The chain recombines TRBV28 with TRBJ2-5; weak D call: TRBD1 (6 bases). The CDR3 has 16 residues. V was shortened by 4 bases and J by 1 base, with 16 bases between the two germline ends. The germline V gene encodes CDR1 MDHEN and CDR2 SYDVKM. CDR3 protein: CASSSPRTAFQETQYF. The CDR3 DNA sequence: TGTGCCAGCAGTTCACCCCGGACAGCCTTCCAAGAGACCCAGTACTTC.

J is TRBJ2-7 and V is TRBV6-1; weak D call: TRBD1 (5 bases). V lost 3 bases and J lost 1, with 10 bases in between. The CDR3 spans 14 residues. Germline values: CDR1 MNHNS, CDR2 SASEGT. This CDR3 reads CASSETAQSYEQYF. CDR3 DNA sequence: TGTGCCAGCAGTGAGACAGCGCAATCCTACGAGCAGTACTTC.

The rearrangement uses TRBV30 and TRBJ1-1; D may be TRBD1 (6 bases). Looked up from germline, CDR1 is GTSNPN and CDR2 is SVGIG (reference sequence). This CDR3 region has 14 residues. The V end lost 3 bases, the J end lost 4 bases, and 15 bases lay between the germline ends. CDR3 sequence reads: CAWRERGGITEAFF. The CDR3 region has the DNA TGTGCCTGGAGGGAAAGGGGGGGCATCACTGAAGCTTTCTTT.

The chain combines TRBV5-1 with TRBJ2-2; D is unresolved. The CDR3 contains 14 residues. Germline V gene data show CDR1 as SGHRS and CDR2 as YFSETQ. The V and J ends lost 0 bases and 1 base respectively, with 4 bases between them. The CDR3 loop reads CASSLVLNTGELFF. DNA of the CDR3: TGCGCCAGCAGCTTGGTACTGAACACCGGGGAGCTGTTTTTT.

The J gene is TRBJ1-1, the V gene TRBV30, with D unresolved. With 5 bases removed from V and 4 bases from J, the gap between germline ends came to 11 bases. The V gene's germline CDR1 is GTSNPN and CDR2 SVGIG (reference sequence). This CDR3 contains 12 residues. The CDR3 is CAWWALGTEAFF. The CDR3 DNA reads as TGTGCCTGGTGGGCCCTGGGCACTGAAGCTTTCTTT. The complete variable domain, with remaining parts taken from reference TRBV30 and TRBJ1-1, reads SQTIHQWPATLVQPVGSPLSLECTVEGTSNPNLYWYRQAAGRGLQLLFYSVGIGQISSEVPQNLSASRPQDRQFILSSKKLLLSDSGFYLCAWWALGTEAFFGQGTRLTVV.

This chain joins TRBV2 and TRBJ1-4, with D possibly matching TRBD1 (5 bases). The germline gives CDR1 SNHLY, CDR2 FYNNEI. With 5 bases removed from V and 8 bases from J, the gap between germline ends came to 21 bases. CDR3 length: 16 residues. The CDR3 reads CASSPSGGFFREKLFF. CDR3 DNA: TGTGCCAGCAGTCCAAGCGGGGGGTTCTTTCGGGAAAAACTGTTTTTT.

The CDR3 sequence: CASSPWTGGRTEAFF. The CDR3 DNA follows: TGTGCCAGCAGTCCTTGGACAGGGGGGAGGACTGAAGCTTTCTTT. J is TRBJ1-1 and V is TRBV6-5; 10 nucleotides agree with TRBD1. Germline V CDR1 and CDR2: MNHEY, SVGAGI. The CDR3 length is 15 residues. With V trimmed by 5 bases and J by 5 bases, 8 bases remained unmatched.

The CDR3: CASSVRLQGADGYTF. In DNA form, the CDR3 reads TGTGCCAGCAGCGTACGACTTCAGGGGGCAGATGGCTACACCTTC. The chain couples TRBV9 to TRBJ1-2; the match to TRBD1 covers 8 bases. Germline CDR1 SGDLS, CDR2 YYNGEE. V shed 1 base and J 6 bases; nucleotides not matched to a gene: 8. This CDR3 is built from 15 residues.

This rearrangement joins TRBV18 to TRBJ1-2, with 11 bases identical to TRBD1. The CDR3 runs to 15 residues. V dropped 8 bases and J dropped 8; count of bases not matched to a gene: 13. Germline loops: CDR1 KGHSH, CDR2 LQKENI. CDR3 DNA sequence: TGTGCCAGCCAGCCGAGGACAGGGGGCGCGATCGGCTACACCTTC. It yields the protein CASQPRTGGAIGYTF.

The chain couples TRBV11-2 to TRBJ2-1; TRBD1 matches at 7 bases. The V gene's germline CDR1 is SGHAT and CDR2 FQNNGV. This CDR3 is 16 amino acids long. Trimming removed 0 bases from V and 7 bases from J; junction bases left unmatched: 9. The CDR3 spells CASSLDRWAQGNEQFF. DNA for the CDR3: TGTGCCAGCAGCTTAGATCGATGGGCACAGGGGAATGAGCAGTTCTTC. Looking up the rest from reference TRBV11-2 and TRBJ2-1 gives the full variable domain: EAGVAQSPRYKIIEKRQSVAFWCNPISGHATLYWYQQILGQGPKLLIQFQNNGVVDDSQLPKDRFSAERLKGVDSTLKIQPAKLEDSAVYLCASSLDRWAQGNEQFFGPGTRLTVL.

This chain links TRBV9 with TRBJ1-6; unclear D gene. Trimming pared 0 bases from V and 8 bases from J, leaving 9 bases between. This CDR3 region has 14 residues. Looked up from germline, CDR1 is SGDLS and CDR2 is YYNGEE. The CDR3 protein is CASSVVPRYSPLHF. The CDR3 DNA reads TGTGCCAGCAGCGTAGTACCGAGATATTCACCCCTCCACTTT.

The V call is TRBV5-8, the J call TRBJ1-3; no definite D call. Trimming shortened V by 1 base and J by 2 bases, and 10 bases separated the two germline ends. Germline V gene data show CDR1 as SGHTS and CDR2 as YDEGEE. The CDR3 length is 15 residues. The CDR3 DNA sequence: TGTGCCAGCAGCTTGATCGGGGTAGCTGGAAACACCATATATTTT. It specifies CASSLIGVAGNTIYF.

The CDR3 sequence is CASSLAHGTGNNGYTF. Written as DNA, the CDR3 is TGTGCCAGCAGCTTAGCCCATGGGACAGGGAATAATGGCTACACCTTC. The rearrangement links TRBV7-8 to TRBJ1-2; 9 bases line up with TRBD1. From germline, CDR1 is SGHVS and CDR2 FQNEAQ. J was trimmed by 6 bases and V by 0 bases; bases with no gene match: 8. This CDR3 is built from 16 residues.

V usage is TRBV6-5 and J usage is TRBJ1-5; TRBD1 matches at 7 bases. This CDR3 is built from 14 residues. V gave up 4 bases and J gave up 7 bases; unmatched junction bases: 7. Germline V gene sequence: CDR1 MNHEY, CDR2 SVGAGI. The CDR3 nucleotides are TGTGCCAGCAGTTTACGACAGGGTCGGCAGCCCCAGCATTTT. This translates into CASSLRQGRQPQHF.

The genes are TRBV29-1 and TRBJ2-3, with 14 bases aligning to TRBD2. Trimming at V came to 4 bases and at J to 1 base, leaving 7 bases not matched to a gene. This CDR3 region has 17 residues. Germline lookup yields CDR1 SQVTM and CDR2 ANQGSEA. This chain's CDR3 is CSVGGTSGREGTDTQYF. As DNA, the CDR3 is TGCAGCGTTGGGGGGACTAGCGGGAGAGAGGGCACAGATACGCAGTATTTT.

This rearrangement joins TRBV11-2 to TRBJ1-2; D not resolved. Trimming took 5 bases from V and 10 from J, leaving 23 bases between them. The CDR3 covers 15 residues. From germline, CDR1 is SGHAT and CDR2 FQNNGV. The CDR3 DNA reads TGTGCCAGCAGCACAACGACATCCGGGAGGCTCGACTACACCTTC. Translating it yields CASSTTTSGRLDYTF.

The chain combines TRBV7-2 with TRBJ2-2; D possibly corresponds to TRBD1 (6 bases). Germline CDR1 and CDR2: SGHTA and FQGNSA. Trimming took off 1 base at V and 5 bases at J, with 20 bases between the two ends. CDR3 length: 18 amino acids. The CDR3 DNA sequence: TGTGCCAGCAGCTTAGTCTCAGGGGCCCCTCGAGGGACCGGGGAGCTGTTTTTT. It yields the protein CASSLVSGAPRGTGELFF.

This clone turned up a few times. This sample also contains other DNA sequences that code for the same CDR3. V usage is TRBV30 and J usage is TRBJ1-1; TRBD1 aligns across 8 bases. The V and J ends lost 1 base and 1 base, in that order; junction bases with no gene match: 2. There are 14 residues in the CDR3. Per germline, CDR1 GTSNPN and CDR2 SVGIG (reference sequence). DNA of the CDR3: TGTGCCTGGAGTGCGGACAGGGCGAACACTGAAGCTTTCTTT. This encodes CAWSADRANTEAFF.

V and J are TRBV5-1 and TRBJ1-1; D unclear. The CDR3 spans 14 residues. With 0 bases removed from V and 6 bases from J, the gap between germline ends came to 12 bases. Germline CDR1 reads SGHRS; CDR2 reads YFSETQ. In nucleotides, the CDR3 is TGCGCCAGCAGCTTGGATGGAGGGATTTCTGAAGCTTTCTTT. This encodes CASSLDGGISEAFF.

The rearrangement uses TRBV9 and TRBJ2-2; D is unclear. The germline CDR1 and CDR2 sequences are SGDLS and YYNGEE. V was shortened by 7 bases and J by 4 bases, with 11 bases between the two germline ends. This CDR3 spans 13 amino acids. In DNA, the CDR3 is TGTGCCAGCGGCCAAAGAGGCACCGGGGAGCTGTTTTTT. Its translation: CASGQRGTGELFF.

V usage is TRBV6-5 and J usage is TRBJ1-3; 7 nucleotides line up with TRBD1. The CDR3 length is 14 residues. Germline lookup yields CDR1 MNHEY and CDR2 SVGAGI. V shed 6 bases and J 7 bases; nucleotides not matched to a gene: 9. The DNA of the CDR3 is TGTGCCAGCAGCAGGGGACAGCACACCAACACCATATATTTT. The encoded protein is CASSRGQHTNTIYF.

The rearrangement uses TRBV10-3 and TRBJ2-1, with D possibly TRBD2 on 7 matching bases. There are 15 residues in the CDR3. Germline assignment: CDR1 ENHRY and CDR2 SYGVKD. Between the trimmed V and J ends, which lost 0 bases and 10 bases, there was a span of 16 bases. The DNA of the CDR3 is TGTGCCATCAGTGAGTCAGTGGCGGGGGCAGGGGAGCAGTTCTTC. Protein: CAISESVAGAGEQFF.

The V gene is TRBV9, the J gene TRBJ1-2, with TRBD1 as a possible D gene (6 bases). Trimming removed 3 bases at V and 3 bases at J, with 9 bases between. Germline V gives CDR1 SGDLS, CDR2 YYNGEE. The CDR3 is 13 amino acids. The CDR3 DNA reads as TGTGCCAGCAGCGAAGGGGGGGACTATGGCTACACCTTC. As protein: CASSEGGDYGYTF.

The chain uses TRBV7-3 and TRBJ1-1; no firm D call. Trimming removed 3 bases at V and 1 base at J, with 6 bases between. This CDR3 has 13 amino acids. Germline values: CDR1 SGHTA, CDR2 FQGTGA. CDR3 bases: TGTGCCAGCAGCTTGTACAAGAACACTGAAGCTTTCTTT. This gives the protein CASSLYKNTEAFF.

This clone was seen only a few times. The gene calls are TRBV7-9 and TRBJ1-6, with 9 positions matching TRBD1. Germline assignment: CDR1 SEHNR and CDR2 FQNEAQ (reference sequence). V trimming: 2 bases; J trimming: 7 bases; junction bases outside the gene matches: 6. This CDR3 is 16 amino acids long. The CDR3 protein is CASSLSGQGKNSPLHF. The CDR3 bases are TGTGCCAGCAGCTTATCTGGACAGGGGAAAAATTCACCCCTCCACTTT.